The 5 T cell receptor beta chains reported below all come from one sample, sequenced in a study of T cell clusters in autoimmune cytopenias. One tube held mixed TRB-A and TRB-B primer pools for touch-down PCR. Reanalyzing the multiplex PCR reads, TCRdb keeps one entry per CDR3 protein, without DNA. The table gives 7,700 or so distinct CDR3 sequences; the top ten clones make up 5.4% of it. Tens of thousands of genome equivalents of blood DNA were amplified for TRB. Sequencing was carried out using peripheral blood. The receptors come from a human donor with an autoimmune cytopenia or autoimmune hepatitis (not recorded which).

This clonotype is called medium-sized based on its frequency. CDR3 in amino acids: CASSPQVNTEAFF. The chain has TRBV11-1 and TRBJ1-1. CDR1 is SGHAT and CDR2 is FQDESV in the germline V gene (reference sequence). The CDR3 covers 13 residues.

According to its frequency, this clonotype is medium-sized. This chain uses TRBV19 with TRBJ2-3. Germline-derived CDR1 and CDR2 are LNHDA and SQIVND (reference sequence). This CDR3 spans 14 amino acids. The CDR3 sequence is CASSRRTGPDTQYF.

CDR3 residues: CASSQGRGPPGYF. This rearrangement joins TRBV18 to TRBJ2-7; with no DNA, the TCRdb D assignment of TRBD1 cannot be verified. The CDR3 totals 13 residues. Germline values: CDR1 KGHSH, CDR2 LQKENI.

Considering frequency, this clonotype is medium-sized. The chain is built from TRBV12-3 or TRBV12-4 and TRBJ2-1; TCRdb's D gene call, TRBD2, goes unchecked for lack of DNA. The CDR3 spans 15 residues. The CDR3 protein is CASRASGGAINEQFF.

By frequency, this clonotype registers medium-sized (0.01 to 0.1%). The rearrangement joins TRBV30 to TRBJ1-2. The germline V gene encodes CDR1 GTSNPN and CDR2 SVGIG (reference sequence). The CDR3 extends over 12 amino acids. The CDR3 loop reads CAWGGVTYGYTF.